The clone carrying this T cell receptor (beta chain) has a count of ten or more. This entry belongs to a study of early T cells in non-severe SARS-CoV-2 infection. The CDR3 consists of 17 residues. The germline V gene encodes CDR1 SGHRS and CDR2 YFSETQ. The V segment lost 3 bases and the J segment 6 bases; nucleotides outside the gene matches: 11. MiXCR, run by TCRdb on the 5' RACE reads, gives a single entry per CDR3 protein. The table records around 84,000 distinct CDR3 sequences, roughly a tenth of them present only once. The sequenced sample was whole blood, obtained at baseline. This TCR was recovered from an adult who was a healthcare worker with PCR-confirmed SARS-CoV-2 infection or an uninfected control (not recorded which). The chain has TRBV5-1 and TRBJ2-3; 12 bases map to TRBD2. In DNA form, the CDR3 reads TGCGCCAGCAGCTCTCCACTAGCGGGAGGCTCTATGGATACGCAGTATTTT. It translates to CASSSPLAGGSMDTQYF. Full variable domain (rest looked up from reference TRBV5-1 and TRBJ2-3): KAGVTQTPRYLIKTRGQQVTLSCSPISGHRSVSWYQQTPGQGLQFLFEYFSETQRNKGNFPGRFSGRQFSNSRSEMNVSTLELGDSALYLCASSSPLAGGSMDTQYFGPGTRLTVL.